One sample yielded the 28 T cell receptor beta chains listed below, sequenced in a study of CD8+CD57+ T cells in acquired aplastic anemia. Selection for sequencing was limited to patients who had shown CD8+CD57+ cell expansion by flow cytometry. Using genomic DNA as the template, TCR beta VDJ and CDR3 profiling was carried out. Each CDR3 protein gets one entry after TCRdb re-called the reads with MiXCR. The profile shows about 150,000 distinct CDR3 sequences, less than 60% of them singletons. The source material was sorted CD4+, CD8+, or CD8+CD57+ T cells (not recorded which) from PBMCs. These receptors were obtained from a human donor with aplastic anemia.

A remark on this clonotype: One junction end does not reproduce the germline sequence, and a read error may be involved. Written as DNA, the CDR3 is TGTGCCAGCAGTGAAACGGGACAGTCCTGCGAGCAGTACTTC. It encodes CASSETGQSCEQYF. The chain carries TRBV25-1 and TRBJ2-7; TRBD1 agrees at 7 bases. CDR3 length: 14 amino acids. Germline V gives CDR1 MGHDK, CDR2 SYGVNS.

This rearrangement joins TRBV7-2 to TRBJ1-6, with D unclear. Trimming removed 5 bases from V and 8 bases from J, with 7 bases in between. Germline V gives CDR1 SGHTA, CDR2 FQGNSA. CDR3 size: 12 residues. CDR3 region: CASSDMDSPLHF. The DNA for the CDR3 is TGTGCCAGCAGCGACATGGATTCACCCCTCCACTTT.

This clonotype was counted between two and nine times. J is TRBJ1-2 and V is TRBV12-5; TRBD1 agrees at 9 bases. This CDR3 spans 15 amino acids. The germline V gene encodes CDR1 LGHNT and CDR2 FRNRAP. Germline trimming cut 6 bases from V and 2 bases from J; bases unmatched to any gene: 7. The CDR3 loop reads CASGPGQGPNYGYTF. For the CDR3, the DNA is TGTGCTAGTGGACCCGGACAGGGGCCAAACTATGGCTACACCTTC.

This chain uses TRBV25-1 with TRBJ2-2; TRBD2 agrees at 14 bases. The CDR3 is 17 residues long. Per the germline V gene, CDR1 is MGHDK and CDR2 is SYGVNS. The trim removed 6 bases at V and 6 bases at J, leaving 9 bases unmatched. In DNA form, the CDR3 reads TGTGCCAGCAGCCCAGGGACTAGCGGGGGAAACGCCGGGGAGCTGTTTTTT. Translating it yields CASSPGTSGGNAGELFF.

This clonotype is deemed medium-sized. The chain couples TRBV19 to TRBJ2-3; possibly TRBD1 for D (6 bases). V dropped 4 bases and J dropped 8 bases, with 19 bases sitting between them. The CDR3 loop spans 15 amino acids. CDR1 LNHDA and CDR2 SQIVND come from the germline V gene (reference sequence). In nucleotides, the CDR3 is TGTGCCAGTAGTACGGGACACCGACTCGAGGGTACGCAGTATTTT. It encodes CASSTGHRLEGTQYF.

In its sample, this clonotype was seen many times. The rearrangement joins TRBV29-1 to TRBJ2-3, with 7 nucleotides matching TRBD1. V lost 2 bases and J lost 5; bases outside the gene matches: 10. The CDR3 spans 15 residues. CDR1 and CDR2 (germline): SQVTM, ANQGSEA. The CDR3 bases are TGCAGCGTTGAACCTTACGGACAGGTCGGAGATACGCAGTATTTT. This codes for CSVEPYGQVGDTQYF.

The chain is built from TRBV18 and TRBJ1-1; D is undetermined. V lost 1 base, J lost 3 bases, and 6 bases lay in between. CDR1 and CDR2 from the germline V gene are KGHSH and LQKENI. The length of the CDR3 is 13 residues. The CDR3 nucleotides are TGTGCCAGCTCACCACTCCGGGACACTGAAGCTTTCTTT. This translates into CASSPLRDTEAFF.

The gene calls are TRBV11-2 and TRBJ1-1; D is ambiguous. The CDR3 consists of 13 residues. With 2 bases removed from V and 2 bases from J, the gap between germline ends came to 6 bases. In germline, CDR1 is SGHAT, CDR2 FQNNGV. Written as DNA, the CDR3 is TGTGCCAGCAGCTTATTCCTAAACACTGAAGCTTTCTTT. Its translation is CASSLFLNTEAFF.

This clonotype has a count of ten or more. This chain joins TRBV20-1 and TRBJ1-2; D may be TRBD1 (5 bases). Germline V gives CDR1 DFQATT, CDR2 SNEGSKA (reference sequence). The CDR3 extends over 15 amino acids. V was shortened by 1 base and J by 7 bases, with 19 bases between the two germline ends. CDR3 sequence: CSARGRGLGELGYTF. As DNA, the CDR3 is TGCAGTGCTAGAGGGCGAGGGTTGGGGGAACTTGGCTACACCTTC.

This clonotype has a handful of counts. The chain links TRBV19 to TRBJ1-1, with 8 bases fitting TRBD1. Germline V gene sequence: CDR1 LNHDA, CDR2 SQIVND (reference sequence). CDR3 length: 11 residues. V lost 5 bases and J lost 11; bases outside the gene matches: 4. As DNA, the CDR3 is TGTGCCAGTAGTTGGGACAGGAAGGCTTTCTTT. Its translation is CASSWDRKAFF.

There are many counts of this clonotype. The chain employs TRBV2 and TRBJ1-4, with a weak D call TRBD1 (5 bases). CDR1 and CDR2 from the germline V gene are SNHLY and FYNNEI. This CDR3 region has 14 residues. V lost 3 bases and J 7 bases, leaving 12 bases between the germline ends. The CDR3 loop reads CASSEGRGTEKLFF. The CDR3 DNA reads TGTGCCAGCAGTGAGGGAAGGGGTACTGAAAAACTGTTTTTT.

The chain couples TRBV5-4 to TRBJ2-7; TRBD1 matches 9 bases. This CDR3 has 14 amino acids. In germline, CDR1 is SGHNT, CDR2 YYREEE (reference sequence). The junction had 6 bases not matched to a gene; V was cut back by 1 base and J by 7 bases. The CDR3 DNA reads TGTGCCAGCAGCTTGAAACAGGGGGCTGGGGAGCAGTACTTC. Translating gives CASSLKQGAGEQYF.

This clonotype was seen many times. The chain has TRBV7-2 and TRBJ2-1; TRBD1 is a possible D gene (6 bases). Per germline, CDR1 SGHTA and CDR2 FQGNSA. The CDR3 is made up of 13 amino acids. V lost 4 bases, J lost 7 bases, and 11 bases lay in between. The CDR3 coding sequence is TGTGCCAGCAGCTACAACAGGGATAATGAGCAGTTCTTC. This translates into CASSYNRDNEQFF.

V usage is TRBV9 and J usage is TRBJ1-1; no definite D call. The CDR3 contains 11 residues. Germline V gene data show CDR1 as SGDLS and CDR2 as YYNGEE. Deletions cut 4 bases from V and 7 bases from J, with 8 bases between. CDR3 nucleotide sequence: TGTGCCAGCAGCCCCTTAAGTGAAGCTTTCTTT. This gives the protein CASSPLSEAFF.

This clonotype has ten or more counts. This chain links TRBV29-1 with TRBJ1-1, with no clear D. From germline, CDR1 is SQVTM and CDR2 ANQGSEA. V dropped 3 bases and J dropped 1 base, with 6 bases sitting between them. This CDR3 contains 12 residues. CDR3 amino acids: CSVDQANTEAFF. The CDR3 DNA reads TGCAGCGTTGATCAGGCGAACACTGAAGCTTTCTTT.

This clonotype was counted many times. V is TRBV29-1 and J is TRBJ1-2; D unclear. Trimming cost V 7 bases and J 6 bases, with 15 bases left between them. The germline CDR1 and CDR2 sequences are SQVTM and ANQGSEA. The CDR3 contains 12 residues. The CDR3 region is CSGDSSSDGYTF. CDR3 DNA: TGCAGCGGTGACTCGAGTTCGGATGGCTACACCTTC.

CDR3 nucleotides: TGTGCTAGAGTTCAGGGTGGGGGCAATCAGCCCCAGCATTTT. Translation: CARVQGGGNQPQHF. The chain is built from TRBV19 and TRBJ1-5, with a weak D call TRBD1 (5 bases). Germline CDR1 and CDR2: LNHDA and SQIVND (reference sequence). The CDR3 length is 14 residues.

This clonotype was seen many times. The chain links TRBV9 to TRBJ1-6; 7 bases line up with TRBD1. The CDR3 consists of 18 residues. The germline gives CDR1 SGDLS, CDR2 YYNGEE. The V segment lost 4 bases and the J segment 5 bases; nucleotides outside the gene matches: 15. The CDR3 sequence is CASSRDSLALFNNSPLHF. For the CDR3, the DNA is TGTGCCAGCAGCCGGGACAGCCTGGCCCTATTTAATAATTCACCCCTCCACTTT.

The chain carries TRBV7-2 and TRBJ2-5; 9 bases are shared with TRBD2. V gave up 3 bases and J gave up 5 bases; unmatched junction bases: 4. From germline, CDR1 is SGHTA and CDR2 FQGNSA. This CDR3 is built from 14 residues. This chain's CDR3 is CASSLDLAGETQYF. CDR3 DNA: TGTGCCAGCAGCTTGGATCTAGCGGGGGAGACCCAGTACTTC.

Ten or more counts support this clonotype. The chain links TRBV7-9 to TRBJ1-1; 10 nucleotides line up with TRBD1. Germline-derived CDR1 and CDR2 are SEHNR and FQNEAQ (reference sequence). This CDR3 has 14 residues. V was pared by 5 bases and J by 6 bases, with 6 bases of the junction left unmatched. CDR3 region: CASSPTGGTAEAFF. DNA of the CDR3: TGTGCCAGCAGCCCGACAGGGGGCACGGCTGAAGCTTTCTTT.

The chain uses TRBV9 and TRBJ1-2; TRBD1 might be the D (6 bases). Germline V gene sequence: CDR1 SGDLS, CDR2 YYNGEE. V was pared by 0 bases and J by 0 bases, with 12 bases between. The CDR3 is made up of 16 amino acids. CDR3 residues: CASSVGRGAANYGYTF. CDR3 bases: TGTGCCAGCAGCGTAGGTCGGGGGGCCGCTAACTATGGCTACACCTTC.

At least ten counts were recorded for this clonotype. V and J are TRBV24-1 and TRBJ2-5; 9 bases map to TRBD1. The V gene end was trimmed by 2 bases and the J gene end by 5 bases; junction bases not matched to a gene: 8. The CDR3 length is 16 residues. Per germline, CDR1 KGHDR and CDR2 SFDVKD. CDR3 DNA sequence: TGTGCCACCAGTGATTCCGGGACAGGGCTTATGGAGACCCAGTACTTC. Its protein is CATSDSGTGLMETQYF.

Comment on this clonotype: This likely comes from a read error, as the CDR3 has no conserved phenylalanine or tryptophan at its end. The chain is built from TRBV6-1 and TRBJ1-1, with a tentative D call TRBD1 (5 bases). This CDR3 spans 14 amino acids. Germline assignment: CDR1 MNHNS and CDR2 SASEGT. The ends were cut back, 1 base at V and 5 bases at J, with 11 bases in the middle. In nucleotides, the CDR3 is TGTGCCAGCAGTGAAGGCGGGGGTTGGACTGAAGCTTTCCTT. Encoded protein: CASSEGGGWTEAFL.

The genes are TRBV19 and TRBJ1-3; D is uncertain. The CDR3 covers 14 residues. V was clipped by 6 bases and J by 3 bases, with 12 bases between them. Per the germline V gene, CDR1 is LNHDA and CDR2 is SQIVND (reference sequence). The CDR3 here is CASRGRLGGNTIYF. CDR3 coding DNA: TGTGCCAGTAGGGGCAGGCTCGGTGGAAACACCATATATTTT.

V is TRBV19 and J is TRBJ2-3; D ambiguous. Germline values: CDR1 LNHDA, CDR2 SQIVND (reference sequence). This CDR3 spans 12 amino acids. Trimming removed 6 bases from V and 3 bases from J, with 7 bases in between. The CDR3, as DNA: TGTGCCAGTAGCTTTGGGACAGATACGCAGTATTTT. Protein sequence: CASSFGTDTQYF.

The rearrangement links TRBV12-5 to TRBJ2-3; weak D call: TRBD2 (5 bases). V dropped 5 bases and J dropped 4 bases, with 16 bases sitting between them. Per germline, CDR1 LGHNT and CDR2 FRNRAP. The CDR3 spans 15 residues. CDR3 nucleotide sequence: TGTGCTAGTGGTCCTCAGACCATAGCGTCAGATACGCAGTATTTT. Protein product: CASGPQTIASDTQYF.

At least ten counts were recorded for this clonotype. V and J are TRBV20-1 and TRBJ2-1; D call uncertain. The CDR3 covers 15 residues. V lost 0 bases to trimming and J lost 1 base, with 10 bases between them. CDR1 is DFQATT and CDR2 is SNEGSKA in the germline V gene (reference sequence). The CDR3 here is CSARDIAQSYNEQFF. CDR3 DNA: TGCAGTGCTAGAGACATAGCCCAATCCTACAATGAGCAGTTCTTC.

In its sample, this clonotype was seen a few times. The chain is built from TRBV15 and TRBJ1-1; D gene uncertain. Trimming cost V 0 bases and J 1 base, with 9 bases left between them. CDR1 LNHNV and CDR2 YYDKDF come from the germline V gene (reference sequence). The CDR3 has 15 amino acids. The CDR3 DNA follows: TGTGCCACCAGCAGAGATCGGAGGTGGAACACTGAAGCTTTCTTT. Its translation: CATSRDRRWNTEAFF.